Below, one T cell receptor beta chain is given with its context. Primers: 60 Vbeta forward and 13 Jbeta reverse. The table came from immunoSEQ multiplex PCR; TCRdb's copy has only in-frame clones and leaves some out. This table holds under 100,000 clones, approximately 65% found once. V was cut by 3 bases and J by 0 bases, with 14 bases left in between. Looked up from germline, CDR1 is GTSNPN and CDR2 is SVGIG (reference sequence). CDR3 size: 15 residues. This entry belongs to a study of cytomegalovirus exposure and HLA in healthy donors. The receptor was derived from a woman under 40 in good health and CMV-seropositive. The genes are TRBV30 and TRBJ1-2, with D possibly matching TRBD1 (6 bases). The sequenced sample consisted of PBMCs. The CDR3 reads CAWRASGVANYGYTF. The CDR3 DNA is TGTGCCTGGAGAGCTTCAGGGGTCGCTAACTATGGCTACACCTTC.